This T cell receptor (beta chain) was identified during a study of blood T cell repertoires in COVID-19. This CDR3 is 16 amino acids long. CDR1 is SGHNT, CDR2 YYREEE, per germline (reference sequence). After removal of 3 bases from V and 5 bases from J, the junction contained 11 bases not matched to a gene. Profiled with immunoSEQ multiplex PCR; TCRdb holds only in-frame clones, not every one. Of some 200,000 clones in the sample, roughly 80% were seen once. Participant age was roughly 18 to 95 years, and participants resided in roughly 25 US areas. Participants reported their clinical history, and cohort assignment relied on those reports. The recovered donors of Cohort 3 showed two negative PCRs, clearance, or symptom resolution.

The origin of this receptor is a man aged 40-49 years who had recovered from COVID-19. Sequences were obtained from PBMCs or T cells enriched from blood (not recorded which). The chain uses TRBV5-4 and TRBJ2-5, with 9 bases aligning to TRBD2. The CDR3 DNA follows: TGTGCCAGCAGCTCACCCTCGGCTAGCGGGACTGAGACCCAGTACTTC. Residues: CASSSPSASGTETQYF.